This TCR beta chain was captured by sequencing in a study of T cells in Graves' hyperthyroidism and ophthalmopathy. Study-level results: Appearing also in blood were most of the thyroid clonotypes expanded above 0.001.

This clonotype was counted ten times or more. Antigen unknown. Clinical symptoms, serum thyroxine and TRAb, thyroid ultrasound and orbital computed tomography together formed the diagnostic basis. From RNA transcripts, TCR beta CDR3 regions were amplified. The HTBI primer set was used in a first-round RT-PCR of the TCR CDR3. TCRdb called the multiplex PCR reads again in MiXCR, with one record for every CDR3 protein. The data contain 370,000 or so distinct CDR3 sequences, approximately 14% of them singletons. The V and J ends lost 6 bases and 4 bases respectively, with 16 bases between them. The germline gives CDR1 MNHEY, CDR2 SMNVEV (reference sequence). The CDR3 sequence is 15 residues long.

This sequence was found in a woman aged 18-29 years with Graves' hyperthyroidism that later progressed to Graves' ophthalmopathy. Input material: blood. The rearrangement links TRBV27 to TRBJ1-5, with D maybe TRBD1 (6 bases). DNA of the CDR3: TGTGCCAGCAGCAGAGGGGGAACGAGGAATCAGCCCCAGCATTTT. Its translation is CASSRGGTRNQPQHF.